This note documents a single T cell receptor (beta chain) sequence. These data are taken from a study of blood T cell repertoires in COVID-19. As processed by the authors: Amplification from reference gene primers served as the basis for estimated nucleated cell counts. Libraries were prepared by immunoSEQ multiplex PCR; TCRdb keeps only in-frame clonotypes and omits some of them. For V, J and clone size, that table is used; D and trimming come from the DNA. The sample holds around 50,000 clones, 90% seen once. Germline V gene data show CDR1 as SGHAT and CDR2 as FQNNGV. The CDR3 loop spans 18 amino acids. V was shortened by 5 bases and J by 2 bases, with 25 bases between the two germline ends.

The V call is TRBV11-2, the J call TRBJ2-7; D perhaps matches TRBD1 (6 bases). The receptor comes from a man aged 70 or older with acute or convalescent COVID-19. Sequencing used peripheral blood. The CDR3 DNA reads TGTGCCAGCAGCCGAGGGGGAGAGGGGCCCTTGTTGGCCTACGAGCAGTACTTC. It is translated as CASSRGGEGPLLAYEQYF.